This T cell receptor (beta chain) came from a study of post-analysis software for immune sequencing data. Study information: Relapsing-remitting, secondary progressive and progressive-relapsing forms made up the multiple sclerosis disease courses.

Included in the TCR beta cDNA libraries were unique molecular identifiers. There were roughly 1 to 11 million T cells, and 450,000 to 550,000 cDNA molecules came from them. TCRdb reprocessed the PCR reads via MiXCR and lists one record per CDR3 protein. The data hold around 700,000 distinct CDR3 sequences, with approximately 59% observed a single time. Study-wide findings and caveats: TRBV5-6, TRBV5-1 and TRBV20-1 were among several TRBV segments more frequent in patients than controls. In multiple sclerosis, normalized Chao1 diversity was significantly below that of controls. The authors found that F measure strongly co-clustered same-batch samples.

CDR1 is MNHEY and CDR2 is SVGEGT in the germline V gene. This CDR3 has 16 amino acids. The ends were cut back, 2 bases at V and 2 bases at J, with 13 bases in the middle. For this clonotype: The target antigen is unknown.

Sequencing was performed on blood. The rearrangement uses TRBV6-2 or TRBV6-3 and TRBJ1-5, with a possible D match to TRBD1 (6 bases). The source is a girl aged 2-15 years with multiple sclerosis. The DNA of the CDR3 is TGTGCCAGCAGTTACGGTTACAGGGCCCGCAATCAGCCCCAGCATTTT. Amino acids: CASSYGYRARNQPQHF.